This TCR beta chain derives from a study of cytomegalovirus exposure and HLA in healthy donors (dated by TCRdb to between 2016 and 2019). Turning to the overall study: An earlier analysis of 587 of the donors reported 276 Gb of sequence data and about 120 million unique TCR beta sequences obtained from approximately 180 million T cells. Genome-wide SNP genotypes for about 55% of the 666 donors were used in a later genetic analysis, which treated that subset as a discovery cohort. Rather than using new phenotypic data, the later analysis identified candidate immune exposures from TCR beta sequences and from how often those sequences occurred across donors. In an earlier analysis of roughly 580 of the donors, high-throughput TCR beta sequencing was used to judge whether each TCR beta V gene segment behaved as functional or pseudogenic. The number of donors typed differed by locus, with roughly 620-630 for A, B, C, DRB1 and DQB1, around 560 for DQA1, 606 for DPA1, and 450 to 480 for DPB1. Along with the roughly 700-subject first cohort, a separate validation cohort of over a hundred different subjects was used. The study combined high-throughput TCR immunosequencing, statistical association of individual TCRs with disease status, and machine learning to predict cytomegalovirus infection status. HLA typing included class I and class II loci at four-digit resolution. Across 300 to 400 genotyped donors of the cohort, an average of roughly 250,000 unique TCR beta nucleotide sequences per donor were sequenced, and roughly 20% of those sequences were non-productive. All discovery cohort repertoires had been generated on a single sequencing platform. Five DR-DQ haplotypes were handled as single units for association and clustering, since linkage in the cohort was strong. Alongside the repertoire data, information on donor age, sex, ethnicity and CMV serostatus was compiled. The genetic ancestry cluster associated with self-reported Caucasian donors included roughly four fifths of the approximately 430 genotyped donors. A later analysis re-analyzed previously published TCR beta repertoires from roughly 690 donors and added high-resolution HLA genotyping to study TCR occurrence patterns. The study profiled the T cell repertoires of under 850 subjects by immunosequencing and related them to cytomegalovirus serostatus. An early release covering roughly 600 HLA-typed donors comprised approximately 290 gigabases of sequencing data and tens of millions of unique TCR sequences. The aim of the study was to test whether cataloging public T cell receptors could identify signatures of past pathogen exposure. What the work shows at the level of the full study, not this receptor alone: A later analysis found that TCR association rates varied across HLA loci, with DRB1 alleles showing the most associated TCRs and HLA-C alleles the fewest. According to the authors, the approach could potentially be generalized to other disease states and immunological phenotypes. In a later analysis, several top co-occurrence clusters were reported to appear linked to parvovirus B19, influenza, CMV and Epstein-Barr virus. When HLA alleles, especially DR and DQ, strongly co-occurred, attributing TCR associations to individual alleles was difficult. Most CMV-associated TCR beta chains appeared to be HLA-restricted in a later analysis, and the HLA associations seemed to be driven largely by CMV exposure. A few of the identified cytomegalovirus-associated TCR beta chains were confirmed in vitro to be specific for cytomegalovirus antigens. An earlier analysis of around 600 of the donors showed that most TCR beta V segments appeared in productive rearrangements either about 87% or about 30% of the time, which broadly matched IMGT annotations. A further reported finding was that TCR beta sequences accurately predicted the HLA-A and HLA-B alleles for most subjects in the first cohort. While some public TCRs were present in many individuals, most TCR sequences turned up only very rarely across donors. In this cohort, only TCR beta chains were sequenced, and detectable features were limited by the absence of alpha or paired-chain data. The study gave a list of 150 to 200 TCR beta chains associated with cytomegalovirus. Because counts were too low, seventeen rarely observed V segments, including chromosome 9 orphons, were excluded from the earlier analysis of several hundred of the donors. A group of highly shared sequence variants was considered likely to be a technical artifact of the sequencing pipeline. Because HLA typing was unavailable for some donors at each locus, only the typed subset was used in association tests. In a later genetic analysis, fewer N-insertions in productive TCRs were reported among donors in an Asian-associated ancestry cluster than the approximately 710-donor mean. In a later analysis, about 17,000 TCR beta sequences were associated with specific HLA alleles at a false discovery rate of 0.05. Presence/absence analyses assumed roughly uniform sequencing depth across donors, an assumption that may not hold. The classifier was reported to diagnose cytomegalovirus status with high specificity and sensitivity in both the original and validation cohorts. In a later genetic analysis, a missense DCLRE1C variant was associated with V-gene and J-gene trimming of TCR beta chains, and the association was replicated in an independent cohort. The 87-base-pair reads could not distinguish some IMGT-functional V segments, including TRBV6-2 and TRBV6-3, so those segments were excluded. In a later analysis, HLA-associated TCR beta chains showed more clonal expansion and lower generation probabilities than non-associated chains that were equally common. The only immune exposure information available for the cohort was CMV serostatus. Linkage disequilibrium might explain the correlated functional status among segregating V segments, but an unknown experimental factor could not be ruled out.

The cohort comprised some 730 healthy bone marrow donors. At the time of sampling, all cohort members were nominally healthy, though unrecorded immune exposures were likely present. The donor was CMV seronegative and belonged to the group of 352 seronegative cohort members. A peripheral blood sample was provided by each donor, and peripheral blood mononuclear cells were used for TCR beta sequencing. The Qiagen DNeasy Blood Extraction Kit was used to extract genomic DNA from the blood cell samples. On this clone: Its antigen specificity is not known. Per-base qualities were not stored, and no clone one base away is much larger.

Reading from cysteine to phenylalanine, the CDR3 counts 16 amino acids. The retained sequence is limited to the CDR3, 48 bases, with the frame set at the first base. CDR1 and CDR2 are drawn from the germline V gene (reference sequence): SEHNR, FQNEAQ. Trimming takes 2 bases off V and 0 bases off J; junction bases not matched to a gene: 5. The library was produced with the immunoSEQ multiplex PCR assay. For the multiplex PCR, a mixture combining 60 forward primers for TCR Vbeta segments and 13 reverse primers for TCR Jbeta segments was used. The CDR3 region of rearranged TCR beta genes was amplified from genomic DNA with a multiplex PCR assay. The Illumina HiSeq System was used to sequence the amplified TCR beta libraries as 87-base-pair reads. Concerning the study's data processing: A later analysis tallied roughly 76 million unique TCR beta chains across the 666 repertoires, and approximately 12 million of those chains were shared by two or more donors. To remove PCR and sequencing errors, raw reads were error-corrected and collapsed into unique sequences using a nearest-neighbor algorithm that merged closely related sequences. V, D and J gene segments were assigned by aligning CDR3 sequences to IMGT reference sequences. For a sequence to be retained, at least a six-nucleotide match to both a V gene segment and a J gene segment was required. Rearrangements were called productive when the CDR3 lacked stop codons and stayed in frame with V and J; all others were non-productive. Following IMGT convention, CDR3 was defined as the stretch from the second conserved V-encoded cysteine to the conserved J-encoded phenylalanine. In an earlier analysis of around 600 of the donors, sequences lacking an unambiguous match to a single V gene segment were excluded. In an earlier analysis of 587 of the donors, a V segment was called functional when productive rearrangements were above 56.7%, and segregating when the standard deviation between donors exceeded 5%. To diagnose cytomegalovirus status from the catalog of TCR beta chain sequences, a statistical classification framework was built. A later analysis assigned V and J genes by comparing TCR nucleotide sequences with IMGT/GENE-DB human TR gene sequences. Using the TCRdist pipeline, a later analysis assigned CDR3 sequences along with most-parsimonious VDJ recombination scenarios. In a later analysis, every TCR beta chain was defined by the combination of its CDR3 amino acid sequence and its V-gene family, and reads without a unique V-gene family were dropped. As a way to deal with suspected cross-contamination and a sequencing artifact, a later analysis dropped 450 to 700 nucleotide sequences that were highly shared and had low generation probability. For each public chain, a later analysis derived a clonal expansion index from normalized ranks of inferred template counts within each repertoire. Generation probabilities in a later analysis came from a VDJ recombination model fitted to out-of-frame rearrangements, and those results were checked against IGoR. A later analysis scored TCR-TCR, TCR-HLA and TCR-CMV co-occurrence with hypergeometric tests, applying a repertoire-size bias correction to TCR pairs. False discovery rates were estimated in a later analysis by permuting HLA or CMV assignments 20 times. In a later analysis, co-occurring TCRs were grouped with DBSCAN, and TCRdist sequence similarity was added when clustering was performed within HLA-allele-positive subsets. Repertoires with fewer than 30,000 or more than 120,000 public chains, plus five repertoires with anomalous nucleotide sharing, were excluded from co-occurrence clustering. TCRdb mirrors the immuneACCESS table, restricted to in-frame sequences. Some clones are absent from its copies; in checked studies, under half trace to an unresolved V gene, and the reason for the others is unknown. That table furnishes V, J and clone size, whereas the DNA furnished D and trimming. The sample table shows 230,000 or so clones, and around 90% are seen once. The top ten hold about 1.7% of the sample.

This clonotype originated in a girl aged 2 to 10 in good health and CMV-seronegative. The V and J genes are TRBV7-9 and TRBJ2-7, with TRBD1 identical over 9 junction bases. Sequencing input: PBMCs. The CDR3 amino acid sequence is: CASSLMGQGISYEQYF. The DNA sequence reads TGTGCCAGCAGCTTAATGGGACAGGGCATCTCCTACGAGCAGTACTTC.